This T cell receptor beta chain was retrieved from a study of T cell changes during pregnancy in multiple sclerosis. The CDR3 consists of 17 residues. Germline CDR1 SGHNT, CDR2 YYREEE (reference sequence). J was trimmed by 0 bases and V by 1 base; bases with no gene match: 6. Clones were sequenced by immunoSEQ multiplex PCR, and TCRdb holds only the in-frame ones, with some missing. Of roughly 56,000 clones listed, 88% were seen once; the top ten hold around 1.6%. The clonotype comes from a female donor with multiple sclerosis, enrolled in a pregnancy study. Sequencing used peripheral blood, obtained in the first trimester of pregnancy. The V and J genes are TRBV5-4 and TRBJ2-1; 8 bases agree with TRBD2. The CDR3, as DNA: TGTGCCAGCAGCTTGATCGCGGGAGGCCCCTCCTACAATGAGCAGTTCTTC. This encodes CASSLIAGGPSYNEQFF.